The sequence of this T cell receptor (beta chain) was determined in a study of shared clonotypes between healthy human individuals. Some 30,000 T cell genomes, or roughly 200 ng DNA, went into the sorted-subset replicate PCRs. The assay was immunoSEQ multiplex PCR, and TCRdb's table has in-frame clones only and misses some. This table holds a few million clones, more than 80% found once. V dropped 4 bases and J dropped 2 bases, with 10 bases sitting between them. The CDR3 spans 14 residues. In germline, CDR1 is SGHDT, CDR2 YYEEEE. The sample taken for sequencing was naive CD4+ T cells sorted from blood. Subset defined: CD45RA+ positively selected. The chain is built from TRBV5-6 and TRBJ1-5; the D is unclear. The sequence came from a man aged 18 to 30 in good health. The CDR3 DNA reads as TGTGCCAGCAGCAAAAGAAGGGGCAATCAGCCCCAGCATTTT. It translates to CASSKRRGNQPQHF.